The clone carrying this TCR beta chain has ten or more counts. The data were taken from a study of early T cells in non-severe SARS-CoV-2 infection. The CDR3 consists of 15 residues. The V gene lost 2 bases and the J gene lost 7 bases, with 15 bases spanning the gap. Germline V CDR1 and CDR2: ENHRY, SYGVKD. Unique molecular identifiers tagged individual cDNA molecules. One entry per CDR3 protein results from TCRdb running MiXCR on the 5' RACE reads. The data show about 40,000 distinct CDR3 sequences, with around 4.5% seen just once and about 5% held by the top ten. This chain connects TRBV10-3 to TRBJ1-3, with D maybe TRBD1 (6 bases). The sample consisted of whole blood. This sequence was found in an adult who was a healthcare worker with PCR-confirmed SARS-CoV-2 infection or an uninfected control (not recorded which). DNA of the CDR3: TGTGCCATCAGTGAGCAGACCGGGACATGGAACACCATATATTTT. Protein sequence: CAISEQTGTWNTIYF.